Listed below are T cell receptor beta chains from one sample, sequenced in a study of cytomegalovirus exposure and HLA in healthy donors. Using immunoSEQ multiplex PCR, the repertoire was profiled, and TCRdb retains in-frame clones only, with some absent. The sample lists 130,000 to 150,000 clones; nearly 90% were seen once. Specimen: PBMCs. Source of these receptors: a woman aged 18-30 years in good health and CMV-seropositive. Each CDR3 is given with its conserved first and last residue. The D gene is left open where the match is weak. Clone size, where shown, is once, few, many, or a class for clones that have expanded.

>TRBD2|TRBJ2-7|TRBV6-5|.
CASSYSGGGDYEQYF
TGTGCCAGCAGTTACTCCGGGGGAGGGGACTACGAGCAGTACTTC
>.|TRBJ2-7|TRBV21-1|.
CASSKRTGTTYEQYF
TGTGCCAGCAGCAAAAGGACAGGGACTACCTACGAGCAGTACTTC
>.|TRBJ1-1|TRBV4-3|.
CASSQESGTLNTEAFF
TGCGCCAGCAGCCAAGAGTCCGGGACACTGAACACTGAAGCTTTCTTT
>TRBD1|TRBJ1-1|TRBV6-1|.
CASSETGVATEAFF
TGTGCCAGCAGTGAGACAGGGGTGGCCACTGAAGCTTTCTTT
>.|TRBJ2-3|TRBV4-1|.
CASSQEGVMGLNTDTQYF
TGCGCCAGCAGCCAAGAAGGGGTGATGGGACTGAACACAGATACGCAGTATTTT
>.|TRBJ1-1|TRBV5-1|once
CASSLARDTEAFF
TGCGCCAGCAGCTTGGCCAGGGACACTGAAGCTTTCTTT
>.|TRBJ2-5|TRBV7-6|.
CASSLREDSWGETQYF
TGTGCCAGCAGTCTCCGCGAGGACAGTTGGGGAGAGACCCAGTACTTC
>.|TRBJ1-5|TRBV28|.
CASSIERDQPQHF
TGTGCCAGCAGTATTGAGAGGGATCAGCCCCAGCATTTT
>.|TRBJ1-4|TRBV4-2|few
CASSQQGRNEKLFF
TGTGCCAGCAGCCAGCAGGGGCGGAATGAAAAACTGTTTTTT
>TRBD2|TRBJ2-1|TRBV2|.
CASSEGPPGLAAGNEQFF
TGTGCCAGCAGTGAGGGGCCCCCGGGACTAGCTGCGGGTAATGAGCAGTTCTTC
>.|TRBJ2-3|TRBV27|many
CASGFWGVTDTQYF
TGTGCCAGCGGCTTCTGGGGGGTCACAGATACGCAGTATTTT
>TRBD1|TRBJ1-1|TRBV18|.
CASSPPVRQGATEAFF
TGTGCCAGCTCACCACCGGTTCGACAGGGTGCCACTGAAGCTTTCTTT
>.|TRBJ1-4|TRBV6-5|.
CASSYIRDEKLFF
TGTGCCAGCAGTTACATCAGGGATGAAAAACTGTTTTTT
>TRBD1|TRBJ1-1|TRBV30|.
CAWNRDRVRIEAFF
TGTGCCTGGAATCGGGACAGGGTCAGGATAGAAGCTTTCTTT
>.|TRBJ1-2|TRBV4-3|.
CASSQDAGANYGYTF
TGCGCCAGCAGCCAAGACGCCGGAGCTAACTATGGCTACACCTTC
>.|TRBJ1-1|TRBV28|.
CASSLWGGAFF
TGTGCCAGCAGTTTATGGGGGGGAGCTTTCTTT
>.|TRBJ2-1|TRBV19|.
CASSMEAGARFNEQFF
TGTGCCAGTAGTATGGAGGCGGGGGCCCGATTCAATGAGCAGTTCTTC
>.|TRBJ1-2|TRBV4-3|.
CASSQDGRGGVGYTF
TGCGCCAGCAGCCAAGATGGTCGGGGTGGGGTCGGCTACACCTTC
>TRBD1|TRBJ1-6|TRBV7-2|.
CASSPRRGPWESPLHF
TGTGCCAGCAGTCCTCGCAGGGGGCCATGGGAATCACCCCTCCACTTT
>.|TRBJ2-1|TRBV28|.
CGSEVYNEQFF
TGTGGGTCGGAGGTTTACAATGAGCAGTTCTTC
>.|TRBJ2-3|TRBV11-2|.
CASSPLYRTITDTQYF
TGTGCCAGCAGCCCTCTTTACAGGACAATCACAGATACGCAGTATTTT
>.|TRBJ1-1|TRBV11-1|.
CASSFQGGSFLAEAFF
TGTGCCAGCAGCTTCCAGGGAGGGTCGTTTCTGGCTGAAGCTTTCTTT
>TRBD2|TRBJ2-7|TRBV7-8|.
CASSLTRTSGSYEQYF
TGTGCCAGCAGCCTCACGCGGACTAGCGGTTCCTACGAGCAGTACTTC
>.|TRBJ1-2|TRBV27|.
CASSLGQGSGYTF
TGTGCCAGCAGTTTAGGGCAGGGATCCGGCTACACCTTC
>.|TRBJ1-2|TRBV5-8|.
CASSSNRVANYGYTF
TGTGCCAGCAGCTCGAACAGGGTGGCTAACTATGGCTACACCTTC
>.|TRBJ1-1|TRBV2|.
CASSGGDFTEAFF
TGTGCCAGCAGTGGGGGCGATTTCACTGAAGCTTTCTTT
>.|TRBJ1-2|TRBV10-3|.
CAIQRARANYGYTF
TGTGCCATCCAGCGGGCCAGAGCTAACTATGGCTACACCTTC
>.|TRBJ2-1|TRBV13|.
CASSLGWGSGDNEQFF
TGTGCCAGCAGCTTAGGGTGGGGTAGCGGCGACAATGAGCAGTTCTTC
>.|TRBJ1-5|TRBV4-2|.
CASSQEAGSNQPQHF
TGTGCCAGCAGCCAAGAGGCGGGCAGCAATCAGCCCCAGCATTTT
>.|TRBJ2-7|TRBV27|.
CASSLETQALPYEQYF
TGTGCCAGCAGTTTAGAAACTCAGGCCCTACCCTACGAGCAGTACTTC
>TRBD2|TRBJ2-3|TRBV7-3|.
CASSLAGENTDTQYF
TGTGCCAGCAGCTTAGCGGGGGAAAACACAGATACGCAGTATTTT
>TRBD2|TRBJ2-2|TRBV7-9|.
CASSLAKSAGGLTGELFF
TGTGCCAGCAGCTTAGCGAAGTCGGCGGGGGGACTCACCGGGGAGCTGTTTTTT
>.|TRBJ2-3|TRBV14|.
CASSQRPGDLITQYF
TGTGCCAGCAGCCAACGCCCCGGGGATCTGATAACGCAGTATTTT
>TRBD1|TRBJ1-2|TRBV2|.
CASRMGQGFGYTF
TGTGCCAGCAGGATGGGACAGGGCTTCGGCTACACCTTC
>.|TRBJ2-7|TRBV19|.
CASSFGTNYEQYF
TGTGCCAGTAGTTTCGGGACAAACTACGAGCAGTACTTC
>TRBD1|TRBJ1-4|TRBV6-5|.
CASSPGQYEKLFF
TGTGCCAGCAGTCCGGGACAGTATGAAAAACTGTTTTTT
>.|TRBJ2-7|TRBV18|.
CASSLGVPYYEQYF
TGTGCCAGCTCATTAGGGGTTCCCTACTACGAGCAGTACTTC
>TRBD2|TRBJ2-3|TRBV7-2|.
CASSLERGGRNTQYF
TGTGCCAGCAGCTTAGAGCGGGGGGGCCGAAATACGCAGTATTTT
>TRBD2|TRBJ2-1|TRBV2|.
CASSEAEGLAYNEQFF
TGTGCCAGCAGTGAAGCGGAAGGACTAGCCTACAATGAGCAGTTCTTC